Described below is a single T cell receptor beta chain sequence and its context. The data derive from a study of shared T cell receptors in the human thymus. Clones were sequenced by immunoSEQ multiplex PCR, and TCRdb holds only the in-frame ones, with some missing. The sample holds about 400,000 clones, just under 95% seen once. The sample taken for sequencing was thymocytes. The receptor was derived from a human donor.

Here the CDR3 reads CASSLYPRTVSNYGYTF. Here the CDR3 DNA reads TGTGCCAGCAGTTTATACCCTCGGACAGTTTCTAACTATGGCTACACCTTC. This sequence joins TRBV28 and TRBJ1-2; D is possibly TRBD1 (6 bases). The V gene's germline CDR1 is MDHEN and CDR2 SYDVKM. This CDR3 region has 17 residues. V gave up 1 base and J gave up 0 bases, with 15 bases separating them.